This note documents a single T cell receptor (beta chain) sequence. No antigen is known for it. Germline V lookup: CDR1 SGHDT, CDR2 YYEEEE. V was trimmed by 0 bases and J by 4 bases, leaving 10 bases between them. The CDR3 is made up of 14 amino acids. The PCR ran on 60 Vbeta and 13 Jbeta primers. TCRdb's table, derived via immunoSEQ multiplex PCR, lists solely in-frame clones and lacks some. The table counts about 30,000 clones; approximately 4.8% lies in the top ten. The sample comes from a study of cytomegalovirus exposure and HLA in healthy donors. Study results and caveats: CMV serostatus was the only immune exposure information that was available. Donors belonging to an Asian-associated ancestry cluster reportedly showed fewer N-insertions in productive TCRs than the roughly 670-donor mean, according to what a later analysis found. TCR beta chain V- and J-gene trimming was linked, in a later analysis, to a missense variant in DCLRE1C. Sequencing likely generated an artifact that appeared as a cluster of highly shared sequence variants.

The sequencing sample was made of PBMCs. The chain uses TRBV5-6 and TRBJ1-2; D is undetermined. This sequence originates from a female donor in good health and CMV-seronegative. In DNA form, the CDR3 reads TGTGCCAGCAGCTTGGATCCACAGACCTATGGCTACACCTTC. Translating gives CASSLDPQTYGYTF. The entire variable domain, with the rest obtained from reference TRBV5-6 and TRBJ1-2, is as follows: DAGVTQSPTHLIKTRGQQVTLRCSPKSGHDTVSWYQQALGQGPQFIFQYYEEEERQRGNFPDRFSGHQFPNYSSELNVNALLLGDSALYLCASSLDPQTYGYTFGSGTRLTVV.